Below, one T cell receptor beta chain is given with its context. This sample was taken from a study of PD-1 blockade in classical Hodgkin lymphoma. The CDR3 is made up of 11 amino acids. Germline V lookup: CDR1 DFQATT, CDR2 SNEGSKA (reference sequence). Between the trimmed V and J ends, which lost 6 bases and 6 bases, there was a span of 12 bases. Assay used: immunoSEQ multiplex PCR; TCRdb lists only in-frame clones, some missing. The table lists 35,000 to 45,000 clones, over 55% of them singletons. Patients all relapsed after autologous stem cell transplantation, and there was variation in brentuximab vedotin exposure.

The chain combines TRBV20-1 with TRBJ2-7; the D gene is possibly TRBD1 (6 bases). The receptor was isolated from a human donor with classical Hodgkin lymphoma. The sample consisted of peripheral blood mononuclear cells (PBMCs), taken at baseline. This CDR3 is CSAEQGIEQYF. CDR3 coding DNA: TGCAGTGCGGAACAGGGTATCGAGCAGTACTTC.